This TCR beta chain was documented in a study of molecular identifiers for immune sequencing clone quantification. About this clonotype itself: One junction end disagrees with the germline gene, perhaps due to a read error.

From the PCR reads, TCRdb called clonotypes with MiXCR, one entry per CDR3 protein. The sample consists of roughly 90,000 distinct CDR3 sequences, around 27% of them appearing once. The CDR3 covers 13 residues. The V gene's germline CDR1 is LNHDA and CDR2 SQIVND (reference sequence). This chain joins TRBV19 and TRBJ2-7; 7 nucleotides match TRBD1. The TCR sequence derives from a human donor in good health. Some libraries in this study had Jurkat cell RNA spiked in. Sequencing input: naive CD8+ T cells from blood, with Jurkat cell RNA spiked in. Subset specified: FACS-sorted CD8+CD4-CCR7+CD45RA+ naive T cells. CDR3 bases: TGTGCCACCTTTGACAGGGAACTCTACGTGCAGTACTTC. It codes for CATFDRELYVQYF.